This is a list of T cell receptor beta chains from one sample in a study of blood T cells in healthy people across ages. TCRdb reprocessed the 5' RACE reads with MiXCR, giving one entry per CDR3 protein. The top ten clones hold around 3% of a sample with about 780,000 distinct CDR3 sequences, 20% to 30% of them seen once. These data were also filed under a second study, of T cells of mothers and their children.

Sequencing was performed on blood. All receptors come from a boy between 5 and 17 years old in good health. Both conserved end residues are part of each CDR3. Fields, in order: CDR3 protein, CDR3 DNA, D gene, clone size, J gene, V gene. The D gene is left open where the match is weak. Clone sizes are given selectively: once, few, many, or a class where the clone is expanded.

CATSPSGSTDTQYF TGTGCCACTTCACCTAGCGGAAGCACAGATACGCAGTATTTT TRBD2 - TRBJ2-3 TRBV2
CSAREQGQRQETQYF TGCAGTGCTAGAGAGCAGGGACAGAGACAAGAGACCCAGTACTTC TRBD1 few TRBJ2-5 TRBV20-1
CSVALAGGQDQETQYF TGCAGCGTTGCCCTAGCGGGGGGGCAGGACCAAGAGACCCAGTACTTC TRBD2 - TRBJ2-5 TRBV29-1
CASSELAGGPINIQYF TGTGCCAGCAGCGAACTAGCGGGGGGGCCCATCAACATTCAGTACTTC TRBD2 few TRBJ2-4 TRBV7-3
CSAIQGAEGKLFF TGCAGTGCTATACAGGGGGCGGAAGGAAAACTGTTTTTT TRBD1 - TRBJ1-4 TRBV20-1
CATSEGARETQYF TGTGCCACCAGTGAAGGGGCCCGAGAGACCCAGTACTTC - - TRBJ2-5 TRBV24-1
CAISGIRPGRYSSGICEQYF TGTGCCATCAGTGGTATAAGACCTGGGCGCTATAGTTCGGGGATTTGCGAGCAGTACTTC - few TRBJ2-7 TRBV10-3
CASSLMQALGYEQFF TGTGCCAGCAGCTTAATGCAGGCCCTTGGGTATGAGCAGTTCTTC - - TRBJ2-1 TRBV13
CAITSTGTGEQFF TGTGCCATCACCTCAACCGGGACTGGGGAGCAGTTCTTC - - TRBJ2-1 TRBV10-3
CASRTPEGYNYNEQFF TGTGCCAGCAGAACCCCAGAGGGCTACAATTACAATGAGCAGTTCTTC - - TRBJ2-1 TRBV12-3/TRBV12-4
CSVVDRLSETQYF TGCAGTGTAGTGGACAGGCTATCTGAGACCCAGTACTTC TRBD1 - TRBJ2-5 TRBV20-1
CASSSSGAHEQYF TGTGCCAGCAGTAGTAGCGGGGCCCACGAGCAGTACTTC TRBD2 few TRBJ2-7 TRBV6-5
CASSVAGDSEKLFF TGTGCCAGCAGCGTAGCAGGGGACAGTGAAAAACTGTTTTTT TRBD1 - TRBJ1-4 TRBV9
CASRLTGLIKGEQFF TGTGCCAGCAGATTAACGGGACTAATCAAGGGTGAGCAGTTCTTC TRBD2 few TRBJ2-1 TRBV2
CASSLVHSPGANVLTF TGTGCCAGCAGCTTGGTACATAGCCCTGGGGCCAACGTCCTGACTTTC - - TRBJ2-6 TRBV5-5
CASSEKFRIFLHF TGTGCCAGCAGTGAAAAATTCCGCATATTCCTCCACTTT - few TRBJ1-6 TRBV6-1
CASRGDRDQPQHF TGTGCCAGCAGGGGGGACAGGGATCAGCCCCAGCATTTT TRBD1 - TRBJ1-5 TRBV12-3/TRBV12-4
CASSLTEGPGVPHREQYF TGCGCCAGCAGCTTGACCGAGGGGCCAGGGGTCCCACACAGGGAGCAGTACTTC - few TRBJ2-7 TRBV5-1
CASSTRPRLNEKLFF TGTGCCAGCAGTACCCGACCGAGACTTAATGAAAAACTGTTTTTT - - TRBJ1-4 TRBV28
CASRLTAPNYGYTF TGTGCCAGTAGGTTGACAGCCCCGAACTATGGCTACACCTTC - few TRBJ1-2 TRBV19
CASSPGTTNEKLFF TGTGCCAGCAGTCCCGGGACGACTAATGAAAAACTGTTTTTT - many TRBJ1-4 TRBV6-5
CASSTRFRGDEKLFF TGTGCCAGCAGCACACGATTTCGAGGAGATGAAAAACTGTTTTTT - - TRBJ1-4 TRBV7-9
CASSNDHGHPKGYEQYF TGTGCCAGCAGCAACGACCATGGGCATCCCAAGGGCTACGAGCAGTACTTC - - TRBJ2-7 TRBV21-1
CSARGVSEQYF TGCAGTGCTAGAGGGGTCTCCGAGCAGTACTTC - - TRBJ2-7 TRBV20-1
CATSRPRGGNEKLFF TGTGCCACCAGCAGACCCAGGGGTGGTAATGAAAAACTGTTTTTT - - TRBJ1-4 TRBV15
CASSSTGGGYSPLHF TGTGCCAGCAGTTCTACAGGGGGCGGCTACTCACCCCTCCACTTT TRBD1 - TRBJ1-6 TRBV2
CASSVDGSLSYEQYF TGTGCCAGCAGCGTAGATGGGTCCCTCTCCTACGAGCAGTACTTC - few TRBJ2-7 TRBV9
CASTPGTSGNTIYF TGTGCCAGCACTCCTGGTACCTCTGGAAACACCATATATTTT - once TRBJ1-3 TRBV12-3/TRBV12-4
CASSLNRGPPYF TGTGCCAGCAGCCTCAACCGAGGACCCCCGTACTTC - many TRBJ2-7 TRBV7-9
CASSDWDGNSPLHF TGTGCCAGCAGTGATTGGGACGGAAATTCACCCCTCCACTTT - - TRBJ1-6 TRBV25-1
CASSQDEGRDEQYF TGCGCCAGCAGCCAAGATGAGGGTAGGGACGAGCAGTACTTC - few TRBJ2-7 TRBV4-1
CASSYLSSGANVLTF TGTGCCAGCAGTTACCTGAGCTCTGGGGCCAACGTCCTGACTTTC - few TRBJ2-6 TRBV6-6
CASSSQGRSNEKLFF TGTGCCAGCAGCTCACAGGGGAGGAGTAATGAAAAACTGTTTTTT TRBD1 few TRBJ1-4 TRBV7-2
CASSGQGVEQYF TGTGCCAGCAGTGGACAGGGGGTGGAGCAGTACTTC TRBD1 few TRBJ2-7 TRBV9
CAGSYSYVRLADTDTQYF TGTGCCGGCAGTTACTCGTATGTTCGTCTAGCGGACACAGATACGCAGTATTTT TRBD2 - TRBJ2-3 TRBV6-6
CASSLRAGGPGEQFF TGTGCCAGCAGCCTTCGAGCGGGGGGGCCAGGTGAGCAGTTCTTC TRBD2 few TRBJ2-1 TRBV3-1
CATSDLGREEETQYF TGTGCCACCAGTGATTTAGGGAGGGAGGAAGAGACCCAGTACTTC TRBD2 few TRBJ2-5 TRBV24-1
CSVGRGAEAQYF TGCAGCGTTGGTCGGGGCGCTGAGGCCCAGTACTTC - once TRBJ2-5 TRBV29-1
CASNPLGQSGANVLTF TGTGCCAGCAACCCGCTCGGACAGTCTGGGGCCAACGTCCTGACTTTC - - TRBJ2-6 TRBV7-6
CASSLQTDRTDTQYF TGCGCCAGCAGCTTACAAACCGACAGGACAGATACGCAGTATTTT - - TRBJ2-3 TRBV5-1
CASIGLQQQYNEQFF TGTGCCAGCATAGGACTACAGCAACAATACAATGAGCAGTTCTTC - - TRBJ2-1 TRBV2
CASSLQRDFLDEKLFF TGTGCCAGCAGTCTACAAAGGGACTTCTTAGATGAAAAACTGTTTTTT - few TRBJ1-4 TRBV28
CASSLFQAVQPQHF TGTGCCAGCAGCTTGTTCCAGGCCGTGCAGCCCCAGCATTTT - - TRBJ1-5 TRBV5-5
CASSLVAASSPETQYF TGCGCCAGCAGCTTGGTTGCCGCCTCATCCCCTGAGACCCAGTACTTC - - TRBJ2-5 TRBV5-1
CASSQESWRSYEQYF TGTGCCAGCAGCCAAGAGTCTTGGCGGTCCTACGAGCAGTACTTC - - TRBJ2-7 TRBV3-1
CTSTTDSEQFF TGTACCAGCACCACGGACAGTGAGCAGTTCTTC - once TRBJ2-1 TRBV10-3
CASSPGGTVEETQYF TGTGCCAGCAGCCCCGGCGGAACAGTAGAAGAGACCCAGTACTTC - few TRBJ2-5 TRBV7-9